This T cell receptor beta chain was recorded in a study of T-cell reconstitution after alpha-beta-depleted transplantation in children. Broader study findings: Several patients had high TCRbeta diversity at day 60; it came from surviving recipient T cells and thymic progenitors. By about two months after transplant, alpha-beta T cells reportedly arose from several hundred graft clones that had expanded.

Unique molecular identifiers were used to barcode this TCRbeta library. In TCRdb, the PCR reads were re-called with MiXCR into one record per CDR3 protein. The table records 200,000 to 250,000 distinct CDR3 sequences, roughly 6.6% of them present only once. With respect to this clonotype: Its antigen is as yet unknown.

Trimming removed 1 base from V and 2 bases from J; junction bases left unmatched: 4. CDR3 length: 16 residues. Germline-derived CDR1 and CDR2 are SGHVS and FNYEAQ. This chain joins TRBV7-6 and TRBJ2-3; 9 positions agree with TRBD2. This material consisted of PBMCs, taken before TCRalphabeta/CD19-depleted stem cell transplant. The TCR sequence derives from a boy aged 2 to 10 with acute lymphoblastic leukemia, due to receive a stem cell transplant. The CDR3 nucleotides are TGTGCCAGCAGCTTAGTTGGCGGGGGGGCCACAGATACGCAGTATTTT. Its protein is CASSLVGGGATDTQYF.